One and the same sample provided the 10 T cell receptor beta chains below, sequenced in a study of T cell clones after liver transplantation. TCRdb's table, derived via immunoSEQ multiplex PCR, lists solely in-frame clones and lacks some. The data contain fewer than 110,000 clones, about 86% of them singletons. The starting material was CD4+ T cells from blood, obtained approximately 43 months after liver transplant. The receptors shown here come from a human patient who received a liver transplant. Some of the T cells might come from the graft donor.

This clone showed up just a few times. This chain links TRBV7-2 with TRBJ2-7; no reliable D call. The V end lost 1 base, the J end lost 3 bases, and 10 bases lay between the germline ends. Germline V gives CDR1 SGHTA, CDR2 FQGNSA. This CDR3 is built from 14 residues. CDR3 sequence reads: CASSLGNGNYEQYF. The CDR3 DNA sequence: TGTGCCAGCAGCTTAGGTAACGGAAACTACGAGCAGTACTTC.

This clone was observed once. The chain recombines TRBV29-1 with TRBJ2-6; the D is unclear. V was pared by 4 bases and J by 0 bases, with 7 bases between. This CDR3 has 14 amino acids. Germline V gives CDR1 SQVTM, CDR2 ANQGSEA. DNA of the CDR3: TGCAGCGTTGGGGGTATCTCTGGGGCCAACGTCCTGACTTTC. Protein: CSVGGISGANVLTF. The full variable domain, with the rest looked up from reference TRBV29-1 and TRBJ2-6, is SAVISQKPSRDICQRGTSLTIQCQVDSQVTMMFWYRQQPGQSLTLIATANQGSEATYESGFVIDKFPISRPNLTFSTLTVSNMSPEDSSIYLCSVGGISGANVLTFGAGSRLTVL.

V and J are TRBV9 and TRBJ1-3, with TRBD1 matching 9 bases. V lost 3 bases to trimming and J lost 1 base; unmatched junction nucleotides: 11. The CDR3 totals 18 residues. Per the germline V gene, CDR1 is SGDLS and CDR2 is YYNGEE. The CDR3 DNA follows: TGTGCCAGCAGCGCCACCGGGACAGGGTTACTGTCTGGAAACACCATATATTTT. Encoded protein: CASSATGTGLLSGNTIYF.

The gene calls are TRBV5-6 and TRBJ1-2; TRBD1 agrees at 9 bases. The CDR3 is made up of 19 amino acids. CDR1 is SGHDT and CDR2 is YYEEEE in the germline V gene. V was pared by 0 bases and J by 4 bases, with 16 bases of the junction left unmatched. The CDR3: CASSLGGVAAGQGSYGYTF. CDR3 DNA sequence: TGTGCCAGCAGCTTGGGGGGAGTCGCTGCGGGACAGGGATCCTATGGCTACACCTTC. Variable domain in full (rest from reference TRBV5-6 and TRBJ1-2): DAGVTQSPTHLIKTRGQQVTLRCSPKSGHDTVSWYQQALGQGPQFIFQYYEEEERQRGNFPDRFSGHQFPNYSSELNVNALLLGDSALYLCASSLGGVAAGQGSYGYTFGSGTRLTVV.

The genes are TRBV6-5 and TRBJ1-1; D is unresolved. CDR3 length: 13 amino acids. Trimming removed 6 bases at V and 5 bases at J, with 13 bases between. Germline V gene sequence: CDR1 MNHEY, CDR2 SVGAGI. The CDR3 DNA sequence: TGTGCCAGCAGCCTAGGCGGCACTACTGAAGCTTTCTTT. Residues: CASSLGGTTEAFF.

CDR3 DNA: TGTGCCAGCAGCCCGACAGGGGGCGGCGCAGATACGCAGTATTTT. Protein sequence: CASSPTGGGADTQYF. V gene TRBV6-1 combines with J gene TRBJ2-3; TRBD1 aligns across 10 bases. Germline trimming cut 6 bases from V and 4 bases from J; bases unmatched to any gene: 7. The CDR3 has 15 amino acids. Germline lookup yields CDR1 MNHNS and CDR2 SASEGT.

This clone has a handful of counts. The chain is built from TRBV10-2 and TRBJ2-7; 9 bases align to TRBD1. Unmatched junction bases numbered 12, after V lost 5 bases and J lost 1 base. Germline CDR1 and CDR2: WSHSY and SAAADI. There are 17 residues in the CDR3. CDR3 region: CASSSTGTGIGSYEQYF. In nucleotides, the CDR3 is TGCGCCAGCAGTTCCACCGGGACAGGGATTGGATCCTACGAGCAGTACTTC.

The V and J genes are TRBV7-2 and TRBJ2-1; 8 bases agree with TRBD1. Trimming at V came to 5 bases and at J to 4 bases, leaving 4 bases not matched to a gene. The CDR3 length is 14 residues. Germline CDR1 SGHTA, CDR2 FQGNSA. The CDR3 region is CASSKGQEYNEQFF. The DNA of the CDR3 is TGTGCCAGCAGCAAGGGACAGGAGTACAATGAGCAGTTCTTC.

This chain connects TRBV10-3 to TRBJ2-7, with 9 bases identical to TRBD1. There are 16 residues in the CDR3. V shed 3 bases, J shed 1 base, and the junction held 7 bases outside the gene matches. From germline, CDR1 is ENHRY and CDR2 SYGVKD. CDR3 sequence reads: CAISDPGTGLSYEQYF. CDR3 in DNA: TGTGCCATCAGTGACCCAGGGACAGGGCTTTCCTACGAGCAGTACTTC.

The chain uses TRBV9 and TRBJ1-1, with 8 bases matching TRBD1. The CDR3 runs 17 residues. Trimming removed 0 bases from V and 0 bases from J; junction bases left unmatched: 7. Germline CDR1 and CDR2: SGDLS and YYNGEE. This CDR3 is CASSVDPATGVNTEAFF. CDR3 nucleotide sequence: TGTGCCAGCAGCGTAGACCCCGCGACAGGGGTGAACACTGAAGCTTTCTTT. The variable domain in full, completed from reference TRBV9 and TRBJ1-1, reads DSGVTQTPKHLITATGQRVTLRCSPRSGDLSVYWYQQSLDQGLQFLIQYYNGEERAKGNILERFSAQQFPDLHSELNLSSLELGDSALYFCASSVDPATGVNTEAFFGQGTRLTVV.